The next 7 T cell receptor beta chains were all read from a single sample in a study of T cell repertoires in cytomegalovirus infection. Each CDR3 protein is one row after TCRdb ran MiXCR on the reads. The sample has 200,000 to 300,000 distinct CDR3 sequences, around 9% seen once. Sample: PBMCs. The receptors come from a human donor in good health (CMV status not recorded). Some clones in this sample may be carry-over from other donors' samples.

This clonotype occurred many times. J is TRBJ1-1 and V is TRBV7-2; D gene unclear. The CDR3 extends over 15 amino acids. V dropped 5 bases and J dropped 5 bases, with 18 bases sitting between them. CDR1 SGHTA and CDR2 FQGNSA come from the germline V gene. The CDR3 sequence is CASSTQMHASTEAFF. For the CDR3, the DNA is TGTGCCAGCAGCACCCAGATGCATGCCTCAACTGAAGCTTTCTTT.

This clonotype has at least ten counts. The chain uses TRBV20-1 and TRBJ1-1; 7 bases agree with TRBD1. The CDR3 length is 15 residues. In germline, CDR1 is DFQATT, CDR2 SNEGSKA (reference sequence). Losses at the gene ends were 5 bases for V and 1 base for J; bases not matched to a gene: 10. CDR3 loop: CSASTLTGRNTEAFF. The DNA for the CDR3 is TGCAGTGCTTCGACCTTGACAGGGAGGAACACTGAAGCTTTCTTT.

The chain links TRBV27 to TRBJ1-1; 8 bases line up with TRBD1. The germline V gene has CDR1 MNHEY and CDR2 SMNVEV (reference sequence). Trimming removed 5 bases from V and 6 bases from J; junction bases left unmatched: 8. The CDR3 loop spans 14 amino acids. The CDR3 coding sequence is TGTGCCAGCAGTCACTCACAGGGGGGAGCTGAAGCTTTCTTT. It specifies CASSHSQGGAEAFF.

This clonotype appeared many times. The chain joins TRBV20-1 to TRBJ2-5; 12 nucleotides align to TRBD2. V lost 7 bases and J lost 3; bases outside the gene matches: 15. Germline V gene lookup returns CDR1 DFQATT and CDR2 SNEGSKA (reference sequence). The CDR3 totals 17 residues. This CDR3 is CSGRIASGRAREETQYF. The CDR3 DNA follows: TGCAGTGGAAGAATCGCTAGCGGGAGGGCCCGGGAAGAGACCCAGTACTTC.

This clonotype was counted only a few times. The rearrangement uses TRBV6-2 or TRBV6-3 and TRBJ2-2; 8 positions match TRBD2. Germline V CDR1 and CDR2: MNHEY, SVGEGT. J lost 7 bases, V lost 2 bases, and 12 bases had no gene match. The CDR3 sequence is 17 residues long. CDR3 bases: TGTGCCAGCAGTTACGCCGGGACTAGGAGGTGGAGCGGGGAGCTGTTTTTT. It yields the protein CASSYAGTRRWSGELFF.

This clonotype appeared many times. The chain joins TRBV11-2 to TRBJ1-2, with D hard to call. Trimming took off 5 bases at V and 6 bases at J, with 10 bases between the two ends. The CDR3 sequence is 12 residues long. Germline CDR1 is SGHAT and CDR2 is FQNNGV. CDR3 in DNA: TGTGCCAGCAGCCATGGGAGGAATGGCTACACCTTC. The encoded protein is CASSHGRNGYTF.

The table lists this clonotype with many counts. The genes are TRBV7-2 and TRBJ1-1; 10 bases are shared with TRBD1. CDR1 is SGHTA and CDR2 is FQGNSA in the germline V gene. V lost 7 bases and J lost 8; bases outside the gene matches: 10. This CDR3 contains 14 residues. In nucleotides, the CDR3 is TGTGCCAGCAATCCTCGACAGGGGGCAGGAGAAGCTTTCTTT. Translation: CASNPRQGAGEAFF.